Each of the 5 T cell receptor beta chains below was sequenced from the same sample in a study of vaccination and CD4 T cells after COVID-19. Treatment noted: roughly ten-day PBMC culture with coronavirus spike peptide pools or control peptides (ViraFEST assay). Sequenced with the Oncomine TCR Beta short-read assay was DNA taken from cultured CD4+ T cells. TCRdb re-derived calls from the PCR reads in MiXCR, one entry per CDR3 protein. The sample includes 15,000 to 20,000 distinct CDR3 sequences, 50% to 60% of them seen just once. Antigens for these TCRs are unknown. Sequenced material: CD4+ T cells from blood, cultured in vitro. These receptors came from a human donor who had recovered from COVID-19.

This sequence joins TRBV5-1 and TRBJ1-6, with 7 bases identical to TRBD1. This CDR3 is built from 14 residues. Germline CDR1 is SGHRS and CDR2 is YFSETQ. V lost 2 bases to trimming and J lost 9 bases; unmatched junction nucleotides: 5. CDR3 region: CASSFGDSSSPLHF. CDR3 DNA sequence: TGCGCCAGCAGCTTTGGGGACAGTAGTTCACCCCTCCACTTT.

This rearrangement joins TRBV11-2 to TRBJ1-1; 9 nucleotides agree with TRBD1. The V segment lost 5 bases and the J segment 6 bases; nucleotides outside the gene matches: 10. The germline V gene has CDR1 SGHAT and CDR2 FQNNGV. This CDR3 is built from 15 residues. The DNA for the CDR3 is TGTGCCAGCAGCGTACAGGGGGCCAGCAGCGCTGAAGCTTTCTTT. It yields the protein CASSVQGASSAEAFF.

V gene TRBV24-1 combines with J gene TRBJ2-2, with 8 bases that match TRBD1. The length of the CDR3 is 16 residues. Germline assignment: CDR1 KGHDR and CDR2 SFDVKD. The V segment lost 4 bases and the J segment 4 bases; nucleotides outside the gene matches: 7. The CDR3: CATSEPRQGTTGELFF. The CDR3 DNA reads as TGTGCCACCAGTGAACCCCGACAGGGGACCACCGGGGAGCTGTTTTTT.

This sequence joins TRBV27 and TRBJ1-1, with D possibly matching TRBD1 (6 bases). Trimming pared 7 bases from V and 5 bases from J, leaving 14 bases between. CDR3 length: 13 residues. Per the germline V gene, CDR1 is MNHEY and CDR2 is SMNVEV (reference sequence). The CDR3 DNA reads as TGTGCCAGCAAGGGGGGGGGCAAGACTGAAGCTTTCTTT. It encodes CASKGGGKTEAFF.

V usage is TRBV18 and J usage is TRBJ1-1; D might be TRBD1 (5 bases). Trimming pared 1 base from V and 7 bases from J, leaving 7 bases between. The germline CDR1 and CDR2 sequences are KGHSH and LQKENI. The CDR3 is 12 amino acids. For the CDR3, the DNA is TGTGCCAGCTCACCACGGGGGTTTGAAGCTTTCTTT. It translates to CASSPRGFEAFF.